What follows are 8 T cell receptor beta chains derived from one specimen sequenced in a study of identical twins. TCRdb used MiXCR to reprocess the 5' RACE reads, holding one entry per CDR3 protein. Found here are some 1,600,000 distinct CDR3 sequences, about 32% of them singletons; the top ten hold 0.25% to 0.3%. Sequencing used cord blood. All receptors derive from a newborn girl in good health.

The chain has TRBV24-1 and TRBJ2-1; 14 nucleotides line up with TRBD2. CDR3 length: 19 residues. Germline trimming cut 3 bases from V and 5 bases from J; bases unmatched to any gene: 11. Looked up from germline, CDR1 is KGHDR and CDR2 is SFDVKD. In nucleotides, the CDR3 is TGTGCCACCAGTGATGCATCCGGGACTAGCGGGAGTCACCACAATGAGCAGTTCTTC. Translated, it gives CATSDASGTSGSHHNEQFF.

The chain couples TRBV10-3 to TRBJ1-1; 12 bases are shared with TRBD1. Germline V gene data show CDR1 as ENHRY and CDR2 as SYGVKD. The CDR3 has 16 residues. V gave up 3 bases and J gave up 5 bases; unmatched junction bases: 7. Written as DNA, the CDR3 is TGTGCCATCAGTGACCCGGGACAGGGGGCGGGAACTGAAGCTTTCTTT. This sequence encodes CAISDPGQGAGTEAFF.

This sequence joins TRBV7-8 and TRBJ2-7; a weak D match, TRBD1 (6 bases). The CDR3 consists of 15 residues. The germline V gene encodes CDR1 SGHVS and CDR2 FQNEAQ. V was clipped by 2 bases and J by 2 bases, with 13 bases between them. CDR3: CASSLSRWDTYEQYF. The CDR3 DNA reads TGTGCCAGCAGCTTATCTCGGTGGGACACCTACGAGCAGTACTTC.

The V and J genes are TRBV5-1 and TRBJ2-1; 10 bases are shared with TRBD2. The CDR3 is 17 amino acids. V trimming: 0 bases; J trimming: 8 bases; junction bases outside the gene matches: 11. The germline CDR1 and CDR2 sequences are SGHRS and YFSETQ. DNA for the CDR3: TGCGCCAGCAGCTTGGCCGATACACTAGCGGGGAGGCATGAGCAGTTCTTC. Its protein is CASSLADTLAGRHEQFF.

Only a few counts were recorded for this clonotype. The chain links TRBV9 to TRBJ2-7, with 7 positions matching TRBD1. V trimming: 3 bases; J trimming: 3 bases; junction bases outside the gene matches: 9. The length of the CDR3 is 15 residues. The germline V gene encodes CDR1 SGDLS and CDR2 YYNGEE. CDR3 amino acids: CASSAEQGSGYEQYF. The CDR3 region has the DNA TGTGCCAGCAGCGCTGAACAGGGGAGCGGCTACGAGCAGTACTTC.

This clonotype was counted only a few times. The J gene is TRBJ2-7, the V gene TRBV28, with 13 bases matching TRBD2. The V segment lost 6 bases and the J segment 0 bases; nucleotides outside the gene matches: 8. Per the germline V gene, CDR1 is MDHEN and CDR2 is SYDVKM. CDR3 length: 17 amino acids. The CDR3 is CASSCRTSGSVSYEQYF. The CDR3 nucleotides read TGTGCCAGCAGCTGCAGGACTAGCGGGAGCGTCTCCTACGAGCAGTACTTC.

The chain uses TRBV27 and TRBJ2-5; D may be TRBD1 (6 bases). The J call is in doubt because the DNA end fits TRBJ2-7 better. Per germline, CDR1 MNHEY and CDR2 SMNVEV (reference sequence). The CDR3 is made up of 15 amino acids. CDR3 loop: CASSLGVGGRYEQYF. CDR3 sequence (DNA): TGTGCCAGCAGTTTGGGCGTAGGGGGTCGGTACGAGCAGTACTTC.

There are many counts of this clonotype. The chain links TRBV4-2 to TRBJ2-1; TRBD2 matches at 13 bases. The CDR3 sequence is 17 residues long. The V gene's germline CDR1 is LGHNA and CDR2 YNFKEQ. J lost 5 bases, V lost 4 bases, and 8 bases had no gene match. In nucleotides, the CDR3 is TGTGCCAGCAGCCTAGAAACTAGCGGGGGGGCTAACAATGAGCAGTTCTTC. Translating gives CASSLETSGGANNEQFF.